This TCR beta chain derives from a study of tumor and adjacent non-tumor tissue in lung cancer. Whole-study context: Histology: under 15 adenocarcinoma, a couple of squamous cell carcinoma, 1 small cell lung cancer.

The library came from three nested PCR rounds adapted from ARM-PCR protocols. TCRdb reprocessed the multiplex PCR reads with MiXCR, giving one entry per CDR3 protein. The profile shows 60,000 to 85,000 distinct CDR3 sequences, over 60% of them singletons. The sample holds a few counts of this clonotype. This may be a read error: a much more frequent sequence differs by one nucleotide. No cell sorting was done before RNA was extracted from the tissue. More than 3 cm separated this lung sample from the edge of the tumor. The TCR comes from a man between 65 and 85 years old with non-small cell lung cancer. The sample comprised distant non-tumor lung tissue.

CDR3 bases: TGTGCCAACAGCTCAACGATGTGGGGAGACACTGAAGCTTTCTTT. Amino acids: CANSSTMWGDTEAFF. The chain couples TRBV5-6 to TRBJ1-1; no clear D gene. Germline-derived CDR1 and CDR2 are SGHDT and YYEEEE. The CDR3 totals 15 residues. Using reference TRBV5-6 and TRBJ1-1 for the parts outside the CDR3, the full variable domain is DAGVTQSPTHLIKTRGQQVTLRCSPKSGHDTVSWYQQALGQGPQFIFQYYEEEERQRGNFPDRFSGHQFPNYSSELNVNALLLGDSALYLCANSSTMWGDTEAFFGQGTRLTVV.